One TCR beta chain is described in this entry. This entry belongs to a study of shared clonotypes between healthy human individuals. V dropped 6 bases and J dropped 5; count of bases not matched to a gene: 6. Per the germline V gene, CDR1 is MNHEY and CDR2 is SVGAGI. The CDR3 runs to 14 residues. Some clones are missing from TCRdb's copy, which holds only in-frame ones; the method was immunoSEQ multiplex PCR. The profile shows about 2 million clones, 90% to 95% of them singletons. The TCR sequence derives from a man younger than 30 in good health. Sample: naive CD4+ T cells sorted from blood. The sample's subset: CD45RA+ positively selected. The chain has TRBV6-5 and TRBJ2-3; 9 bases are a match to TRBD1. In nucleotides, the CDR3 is TGTGCCAGCAGCTCCGGGACAGGGAAAGATACGCAGTATTTT. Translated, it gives CASSSGTGKDTQYF.